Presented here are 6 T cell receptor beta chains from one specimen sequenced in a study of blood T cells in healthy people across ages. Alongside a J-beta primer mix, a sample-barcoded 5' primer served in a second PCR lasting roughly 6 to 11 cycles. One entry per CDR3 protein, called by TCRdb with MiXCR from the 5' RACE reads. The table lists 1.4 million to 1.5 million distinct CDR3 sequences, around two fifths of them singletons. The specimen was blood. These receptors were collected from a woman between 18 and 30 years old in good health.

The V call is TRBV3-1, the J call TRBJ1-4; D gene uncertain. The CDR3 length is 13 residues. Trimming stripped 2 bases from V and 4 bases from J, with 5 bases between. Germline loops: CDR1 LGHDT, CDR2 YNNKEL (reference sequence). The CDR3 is CASSQLNNEKLFF. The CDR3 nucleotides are TGTGCCAGCAGCCAACTTAATAATGAAAAACTGTTTTTT.

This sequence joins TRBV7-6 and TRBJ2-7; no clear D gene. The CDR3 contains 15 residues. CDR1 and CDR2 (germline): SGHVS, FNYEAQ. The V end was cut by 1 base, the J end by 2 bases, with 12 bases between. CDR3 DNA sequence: TGTGCCAGCAGCTTAGTTTGTTTGGGCACCTACGAGCAGTACTTC. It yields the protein CASSLVCLGTYEQYF.

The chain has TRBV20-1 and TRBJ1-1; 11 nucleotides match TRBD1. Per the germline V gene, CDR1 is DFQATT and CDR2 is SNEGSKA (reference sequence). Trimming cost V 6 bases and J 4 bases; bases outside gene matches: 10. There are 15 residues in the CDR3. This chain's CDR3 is CSARSRTGGGTEAFF. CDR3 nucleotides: TGCAGTGCCCGGTCCAGGACAGGGGGCGGCACTGAAGCTTTCTTT.

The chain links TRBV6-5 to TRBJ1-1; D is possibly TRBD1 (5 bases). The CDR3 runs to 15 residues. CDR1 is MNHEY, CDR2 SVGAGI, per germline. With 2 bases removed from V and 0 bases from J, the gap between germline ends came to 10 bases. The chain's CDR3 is CASSYGRAMNTEAFF. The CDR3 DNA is TGTGCCAGCAGTTACGGCAGGGCGATGAACACTGAAGCTTTCTTT.

CDR3 loop: CASRLTEATNEKLFF. DNA of the CDR3: TGTGCCAGCAGGTTAACAGAGGCAACTAATGAAAAACTGTTTTTT. The rearrangement uses TRBV28 and TRBJ1-4; D gene ambiguous. The CDR3 consists of 15 residues. The V end lost 6 bases, the J end lost 0 bases, and 11 bases lay between the germline ends. The germline gives CDR1 MDHEN, CDR2 SYDVKM.

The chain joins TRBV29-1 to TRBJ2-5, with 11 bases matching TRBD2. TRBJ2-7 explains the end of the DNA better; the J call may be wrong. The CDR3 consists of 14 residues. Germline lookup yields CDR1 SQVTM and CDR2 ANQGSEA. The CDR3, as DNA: TGCAGCGTGCCTTTAGCGGGAGGGCTAGGCGAGCAGTACTTC. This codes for CSVPLAGGLGEQYF.